Included here is one T cell receptor (beta chain) sequence, with context. These data belong to a study of blood T cell repertoires in COVID-19. Study overall: PBMCs, B-cell-depleted T cells, or T cells were the source of the cDNA or gDNA that made up the material.

The CDR3 is made up of 13 amino acids. The germline V gene has CDR1 SGHNT and CDR2 YYREEE (reference sequence). Trimming removed 5 bases from V and 4 bases from J, with 13 bases in between. Assay used: immunoSEQ multiplex PCR; TCRdb lists only in-frame clones, some missing. The sample carries around 56,000 clones, about 89% recorded once. Sequenced material: peripheral blood. This sequence originates from a human donor in a cohort sampled during active COVID-19. The chain combines TRBV5-4 with TRBJ2-7; D might be TRBD1 (5 bases). CDR3 sequence reads: CASSSGSGYEQYF. The CDR3 bases are TGTGCCAGCAGTTCAGGGTCGGGTTACGAGCAGTACTTC.